This T cell receptor beta chain appears in the sequencing data of a study of metastatic and nonmetastatic thyroid tumors. The CDR3 is 15 amino acids. Germline V gives CDR1 MNHNS, CDR2 SASEGT. Trimming cost V 6 bases and J 6 bases, with 15 bases left between them. Using MiXCR, TCRdb re-called clones from the PCR reads. This repertoire shows tens of thousands of clones, about 17% found once; its top ten account for approximately 4.8%. This clone is deemed medium-sized. Prior to thyroid surgery, none of the patients had received any treatment. The gene calls are TRBV6-1 and TRBJ1-6, with unresolved D. The sequence came from a female donor with papillary thyroid cancer or a benign thyroid nodule (not recorded which). Some clones in this sample may be carry-over from other donors' samples. The sequenced material came from blood. In DNA form, the CDR3 reads TGTGCCAGCAGCGACCTCAAGGGCAGTAATTCACCCCTCCACTTT. Amino acids: CASSDLKGSNSPLHF.